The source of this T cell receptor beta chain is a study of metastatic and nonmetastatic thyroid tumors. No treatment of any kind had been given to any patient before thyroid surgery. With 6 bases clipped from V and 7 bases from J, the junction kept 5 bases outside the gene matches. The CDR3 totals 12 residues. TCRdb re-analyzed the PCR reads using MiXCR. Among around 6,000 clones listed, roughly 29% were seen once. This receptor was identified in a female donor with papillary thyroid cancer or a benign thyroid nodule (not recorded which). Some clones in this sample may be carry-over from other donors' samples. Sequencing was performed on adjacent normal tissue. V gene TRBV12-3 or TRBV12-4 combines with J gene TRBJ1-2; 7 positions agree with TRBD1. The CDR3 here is CASSPTGVGYTF. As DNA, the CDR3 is TGTGCCAGCAGCCCCACAGGGGTTGGCTACACCTTC.